This passage covers 27 T cell receptor beta chains from one sample sequenced in a study of metastatic and nonmetastatic thyroid tumors. TCRdb reprocessed the PCR reads using MiXCR. The table includes over 35,000 clones, roughly a sixth detected once. Until they underwent thyroid surgery, no patient had received any treatment. Sequenced: tumor tissue. The receptor source for this set is a female donor with papillary thyroid cancer or a benign thyroid nodule (not recorded which). Some clones in this sample may be carry-over from other donors' samples.

This clone was counted at least ten times. The J gene is TRBJ2-1, the V gene TRBV7-9; no reliable D call. Deletions cut 1 base from V and 7 bases from J, with 8 bases between. The CDR3 has 13 residues. Germline CDR1 is SEHNR and CDR2 is FQNEAQ (reference sequence). The CDR3 DNA sequence: TGTGCCAGCAGCTTAGGCTACTCGAATGAGCAGTTCTTC. Its protein product is CASSLGYSNEQFF.

This clone was picked up many times. The genes are TRBV10-2 and TRBJ2-5; D gene ambiguous. Germline-derived CDR1 and CDR2 are WSHSY and SAAADI. Trimming pared 3 bases from V and 6 bases from J, leaving 14 bases between. This CDR3 spans 14 amino acids. The CDR3 DNA reads as TGCGCCAGCAGTGAATCGGACCTCGGGCAGACCCAGTACTTC. It translates to CASSESDLGQTQYF.

At least ten counts were recorded for this clone. The chain employs TRBV5-4 and TRBJ1-2; D perhaps matches TRBD1 (5 bases). The CDR3 runs to 14 residues. Germline-derived CDR1 and CDR2 are SGHNT and YYREEE (reference sequence). The V gene lost 2 bases and the J gene lost 4 bases, with 12 bases spanning the gap. The CDR3 sequence is CASSFGQGSYGYTF. CDR3 sequence (DNA): TGTGCCAGCAGCTTTGGGCAGGGATCCTATGGCTACACCTTC.

This clone was observed a few times. This may stem from a read error, because a much larger clone lies one nucleotide away. The sample contains more than one DNA sequence encoding this CDR3. The chain combines TRBV4-3 with TRBJ2-7; TRBD1 matches at 11 bases. After removal of 3 bases from V and 6 bases from J, the junction contained 7 bases not matched to a gene. Germline V gives CDR1 LGHNA, CDR2 YSLEER. The CDR3 has 15 residues. CDR3 DNA sequence: TGCGCCAGCAGCCAGGGCCTCGGGACAGGGGGCGAGCAGTACTTC. Translation: CASSQGLGTGGEQYF.

This clone is medium-sized by share. This chain joins TRBV20-1 and TRBJ1-2; unclear D gene. Germline values: CDR1 DFQATT, CDR2 SNEGSKA (reference sequence). The V and J ends lost 6 bases and 8 bases respectively, with 7 bases between them. The CDR3 is 9 residues long. In DNA form, the CDR3 reads TGCAGTGCCAAAGAAGGCTACACCTTC. Amino acids: CSAKEGYTF.

The sample holds many counts of this clone. The rearrangement joins TRBV7-8 to TRBJ2-5, with 7 bases that match TRBD1. The CDR3 is 13 residues long. Germline assignment: CDR1 SGHVS and CDR2 FQNEAQ. V lost 5 bases and J lost 11; bases outside the gene matches: 11. CDR3 sequence (DNA): TGTGCCAGCAGCCACCGGGACAGACGAAAGCAGTACTTC. It translates to CASSHRDRRKQYF.

Remarks on this clone: With a much larger clone just one base away, this may be a read error. The CDR3 DNA reads TGTGCCAGCAGCTTATACAGGGTAATCGGGGAGCTGTTTTTT. It is translated as CASSLYRVIGELFF. This chain joins TRBV7-2 and TRBJ2-2; tentative D call: TRBD1 (6 bases). The CDR3 has 14 amino acids. Trimming left V 2 bases short and J 7 bases short, with 11 bases between. Looked up from germline, CDR1 is SGHTA and CDR2 is FQGNSA.

This clone was counted at least ten times. The chain carries TRBV9 and TRBJ2-1, with 9 bases aligning to TRBD1. Germline lookup yields CDR1 SGDLS and CDR2 YYNGEE. The CDR3 has 15 amino acids. After removal of 6 bases from V and 6 bases from J, the junction contained 10 bases not matched to a gene. The CDR3 DNA sequence: TGTGCCAGCACCATGGGACAGGGAAAGGGCAATGAGCAGTTCTTC. It translates to CASTMGQGKGNEQFF.

This clone was recorded many times. This chain connects TRBV29-1 to TRBJ2-1; no reliable D call. V lost 3 bases and J 6 bases, leaving 9 bases between the germline ends. The CDR3 is made up of 12 amino acids. Germline V gives CDR1 SQVTM, CDR2 ANQGSEA. The CDR3 DNA follows: TGCAGCGTTGATGCTAATTCCAATGAGCAGTTCTTC. It specifies CSVDANSNEQFF.

This clone was observed many times. J is TRBJ1-3 and V is TRBV12-3 or TRBV12-4, with 7 bases lining up with TRBD1. The CDR3 length is 14 residues. Unmatched junction bases numbered 4, after V lost 6 bases and J lost 2 bases. This CDR3 is CASSSGTAGNTIYF. CDR3 sequence (DNA): TGTGCCAGCAGCTCCGGGACAGCTGGAAACACCATATATTTT.

About this clone itself: This may arise from a read error, as a much more abundant clone is one base away. The rearrangement uses TRBV19 and TRBJ1-1; tentatively, D is TRBD1 (5 bases). Germline V gene lookup returns CDR1 LNHDA and CDR2 SQIVND (reference sequence). The CDR3 runs 11 residues. CDR3: CASIGATEAFF. CDR3 sequence (DNA): TGCGCCAGTATTGGGGCGACTGAAGCTTTCTTT.

This clone was recorded at least ten times. The V and J genes are TRBV29-1 and TRBJ1-2; TRBD1 aligns across 7 bases. The CDR3 extends over 11 amino acids. CDR1 SQVTM and CDR2 ANQGSEA come from the germline V gene. Trimming at V came to 5 bases and at J to 8 bases, leaving 5 bases not matched to a gene. CDR3 loop: CSVSDREGYTF. The CDR3 region has the DNA TGCAGCGTTTCAGACAGGGAAGGCTACACCTTC.

Ten or more counts support this clone. The chain links TRBV9 to TRBJ1-6, with D possibly TRBD1 on 5 matching bases. V was pared by 2 bases and J by 5 bases, with 11 bases between. This CDR3 is built from 15 residues. Germline lookup yields CDR1 SGDLS and CDR2 YYNGEE. This CDR3 reads CASSVSGGDNSPLHF. The CDR3 nucleotides are TGTGCCAGCAGCGTTAGTGGGGGTGATAATTCACCCCTCCACTTT.

This clone was observed a few times. Since no conserved phenylalanine or tryptophan closes the CDR3, a read error is the likely cause. This chain joins TRBV6-1 and TRBJ2-1; the D is unclear. Looked up from germline, CDR1 is MNHNS and CDR2 is SASEGT. This CDR3 region has 16 residues. Trimming removed 0 bases at V and 8 bases at J, with 17 bases between. The CDR3 DNA is TGTGCCAGCAGTGAAGCGGAGTCCTTCCTTTGGGATGAGCAGTTCCTC. Translated, it gives CASSEAESFLWDEQFL.

The sample holds a few counts of this clone. This may come from a read error, since a much larger clone is one base off. The chain uses TRBV20-1 and TRBJ2-3; 11 bases agree with TRBD2. This CDR3 region has 14 residues. In germline, CDR1 is DFQATT, CDR2 SNEGSKA (reference sequence). Written as DNA, the CDR3 is TGCAGTGCTAGACTAGCGGGAGGCACAGGTACGCAGTATTTT. Protein product: CSARLAGGTGTQYF.

This clone was seen repeatedly, ten times or more. This sequence joins TRBV6-5 and TRBJ1-2; D perhaps matches TRBD1 (5 bases). With 0 bases removed from V and 4 bases from J, the gap between germline ends came to 12 bases. CDR3 size: 15 residues. The germline V gene encodes CDR1 MNHEY and CDR2 SVGAGI. The CDR3: CASSYSRGDPYGYTF. The CDR3 DNA follows: TGTGCCAGCAGTTACTCGCGAGGGGATCCCTATGGCTACACCTTC.

In the case of this clone: Just one base apart from a much larger clone, this may be a read error. The rearrangement uses TRBV12-3 or TRBV12-4 and TRBJ1-2; TRBD1 aligns across 8 bases. This CDR3 is built from 15 residues. The J segment lost 4 bases and the V segment lost 6 bases, leaving 10 bases of the junction unmatched. In DNA form, the CDR3 reads TGTGCCAGCAGGGAGTCAGGGGGCTCTTCCTATGGCTACACCTTC. This sequence encodes CASRESGGSSYGYTF.

This clone has at least ten counts. The J gene is TRBJ2-2, the V gene TRBV12-3 or TRBV12-4, with 14 bases that match TRBD2. V lost 6 bases, J lost 7 bases, and 4 bases stayed unmatched. CDR3 length: 15 residues. This chain's CDR3 is CASRSGTSGSGELFF. The CDR3 nucleotides read TGTGCCAGCAGGTCCGGGACTAGCGGGAGCGGGGAGCTGTTTTTT.

This clone was seen ten or more times. This chain connects TRBV6-1 to TRBJ1-2; D perhaps matches TRBD1 (6 bases). Trimming left V 6 bases short and J 4 bases short, with 12 bases between. There are 13 residues in the CDR3. Per germline, CDR1 MNHNS and CDR2 SASEGT. The CDR3 protein is CASRTTGVYGYTF. The CDR3 nucleotides are TGTGCCAGCAGAACGACAGGCGTCTATGGCTACACCTTC.

The sample holds many counts of this clone. J is TRBJ1-5 and V is TRBV6-1, with 10 bases fitting TRBD1. V lost 7 bases to trimming and J lost 5 bases; unmatched junction nucleotides: 5. Germline loops: CDR1 MNHNS, CDR2 SASEGT. This CDR3 is built from 14 residues. In DNA form, the CDR3 reads TGTGCCAGCAAGGCGGGACAGGGGTATCAGCCCCAGCATTTT. Translated: CASKAGQGYQPQHF.

V is TRBV7-9 and J is TRBJ1-5; D not resolved. This CDR3 contains 12 residues. Germline V gene lookup returns CDR1 SEHNR and CDR2 FQNEAQ (reference sequence). V lost 5 bases and J 5 bases, leaving 7 bases between the germline ends. The CDR3 is CASSRTDQPQHF. The CDR3 region has the DNA TGTGCCAGCAGCCGCACTGATCAGCCCCAGCATTTT.

This clone has at least ten counts. The J gene is TRBJ2-1, the V gene TRBV3-1; possible D gene TRBD2, 7 bases. V shed 5 bases and J shed 6 bases, with 17 bases lying between them. CDR3 size: 15 residues. Per germline, CDR1 LGHDT and CDR2 YNNKEL (reference sequence). CDR3: CASSVGLGGGNEQFF. CDR3 in DNA: TGTGCCAGCAGCGTCGGACTAGGGGGGGGCAATGAGCAGTTCTTC.

To note about this clone: This may stem from a read error, because a much larger clone lies one nucleotide away. In DNA form, the CDR3 reads TGTGCCAGCAGTTTCGGGACTAGCGACAGAGATACGCAGTATTTT. It codes for CASSFGTSDRDTQYF. This chain joins TRBV28 and TRBJ2-3; 10 nucleotides align to TRBD2. Looked up from germline, CDR1 is MDHEN and CDR2 is SYDVKM. After removal of 3 bases from V and 5 bases from J, the junction contained 5 bases not matched to a gene. The CDR3 sequence is 15 residues long.

The chain recombines TRBV20-1 with TRBJ2-7, with D perhaps matching TRBD2 (5 bases). Germline V gene data show CDR1 as DFQATT and CDR2 as SNEGSKA (reference sequence). The CDR3 length is 14 residues. The ends were cut back, 0 bases at V and 3 bases at J, with 12 bases in the middle. The CDR3 DNA reads TGCAGTGCTAGAGATCAGAGCGGAATCTACGAGCAGTACTTC. Translation: CSARDQSGIYEQYF.

On this clone itself: This same CDR3 is encoded by further DNA sequences in the sample. The V gene is TRBV5-6, the J gene TRBJ2-1, with D perhaps being TRBD1 or TRBD2 (5 bases each). The V and J ends lost 1 base and 9 bases respectively, with 14 bases between them. The CDR3 consists of 14 residues. The germline gives CDR1 SGHDT, CDR2 YYEEEE. The CDR3 DNA reads as TGTGCCAGCAGCTTGCCGGGGCTGGACGGTGAGCAGTTCTTC. Translation gives CASSLPGLDGEQFF.

In this sample, this clone turned up many times. The chain is built from TRBV6-2 or TRBV6-3 and TRBJ2-3; D may correspond to TRBD1 or TRBD2 (5 bases each). Germline V gene lookup returns CDR1 MNHEY and CDR2 SVGEGT. V was cut by 5 bases and J by 0 bases, with 6 bases left in between. The CDR3 length is 13 residues. This chain's CDR3 is CASSRDSTDTQYF. As DNA, the CDR3 is TGTGCCAGCAGTAGGGACAGCACAGATACGCAGTATTTT.

This clone was observed at least ten times. The chain combines TRBV20-1 with TRBJ2-2, with a weak D call TRBD1 (6 bases). Germline V gene sequence: CDR1 DFQATT, CDR2 SNEGSKA (reference sequence). V shed 8 bases and J shed 3 bases, with 22 bases lying between them. The CDR3 sequence is 16 residues long. CDR3 in amino acids: CSPRPQVQGHTGELFF. Here the CDR3 DNA reads TGCAGTCCCCGCCCTCAGGTACAGGGACACACCGGGGAGCTGTTTTTT.